The 21 T cell receptor beta chains reported below all come from one sample, sequenced in a study of control samples from healthy donors and cancer patients. Profiled with immunoSEQ multiplex PCR; TCRdb holds only in-frame clones, not every one. The table includes 120,000 to 150,000 clones, roughly 93% detected once. The source material was blood. The receptors shown here come from a man in his late teens or twenties in good health.

This chain uses TRBV29-1 with TRBJ1-2; 8 bases agree with TRBD1. The CDR3 has 14 amino acids. The trim removed 7 bases at V and 7 bases at J, leaving 14 bases unmatched. Germline V gene data show CDR1 as SQVTM and CDR2 as ANQGSEA. CDR3 loop: CSARRGRGQGGYTF. The CDR3 coding sequence is TGCAGCGCCCGCAGGGGCAGGGGGCAGGGTGGCTACACCTTC.

The chain carries TRBV14 and TRBJ2-7; D remains ambiguous. V lost 2 bases and J 3 bases, leaving 2 bases between the germline ends. The CDR3 runs 11 residues. Germline V CDR1 and CDR2: SGHDN, FVKESK. The CDR3 coding sequence is TGTGCCAGCAGCCAATTCTACGAGCAGTACTTC. This encodes CASSQFYEQYF.

The CDR3 DNA follows: TGTGCCAGTATCCAGGGCGGGGCCTGGAATGAGCAGTTCTTC. Translated, it gives CASIQGGAWNEQFF. The chain combines TRBV19 with TRBJ2-1; a possible D gene is TRBD2 (6 bases). V gave up 7 bases and J gave up 7 bases, with 17 bases separating them. The CDR3 is made up of 14 amino acids. From germline, CDR1 is LNHDA and CDR2 SQIVND (reference sequence).

The chain combines TRBV28 with TRBJ1-2; 11 nucleotides line up with TRBD1. V gave up 8 bases and J gave up 6 bases; unmatched junction bases: 17. This CDR3 is built from 17 residues. Germline CDR1 and CDR2: MDHEN and SYDVKM. The CDR3 DNA reads as TGTGCCAGCCTTAAAACGGTCGGGGACAGGGGGATAGATGGCTACACCTTC. Its protein is CASLKTVGDRGIDGYTF.

Of note for this clone: The same CDR3 can be traced to other DNA sequences in this sample. The gene calls are TRBV4-1 and TRBJ2-5; D gene uncertain. The germline V gene encodes CDR1 MGHRA and CDR2 YSYEKL. V shed 1 base and J shed 1 base, with 4 bases lying between them. This CDR3 has 13 residues. The CDR3 region has the DNA TGCGCCAGCAGCCAAGCAGTCCAAGAGACCCAGTACTTC. Translating it yields CASSQAVQETQYF.

This clone has only a few counts. This chain connects TRBV7-8 to TRBJ2-1; D unclear. Trimming took 4 bases from V and 10 from J, leaving 38 bases between them. Germline V gives CDR1 SGHVS, CDR2 FQNEAQ. There are 21 residues in the CDR3. CDR3: CASSSRLGSLADDLQAREQFF. The CDR3 DNA is TGTGCCAGCAGCTCCCGCTTGGGAAGTTTAGCCGATGACCTCCAAGCGCGGGAGCAGTTCTTC.

This clone was detected once. The V call is TRBV5-6, the J call TRBJ1-2, with unresolved D. The germline gives CDR1 SGHDT, CDR2 YYEEEE. This CDR3 has 17 amino acids. Trimming left V 2 bases short and J 5 bases short, with 22 bases between. The CDR3 here is CASSFFLQTPLAYGYTF. The DNA of the CDR3 is TGTGCCAGCAGCTTTTTCCTCCAAACTCCTCTCGCATATGGCTACACCTTC.

The chain is built from TRBV21-1 and TRBJ2-4. TRBV21-1 counts as a pseudogene. This CDR3 region has 16 residues. CDR3 protein: CASSKEPALAKNIQYF. The CDR3 DNA reads TGTGCCAGCAGCAAAGAACCGGCCCTAGCCAAAAACATTCAGTACTTC.

A note on this clone: A far larger clone is a single base away, which makes a read error likely. The chain joins TRBV6-5 to TRBJ1-1; 7 bases fit TRBD1. Trimming removed 4 bases from V and 5 bases from J; junction bases left unmatched: 4. The CDR3 spans 13 residues. The V gene's germline CDR1 is MNHEY and CDR2 SVGAGI. This chain's CDR3 is CASSFQGGTEAFF. CDR3 bases: TGTGCCAGCAGTTTCCAGGGGGGAACTGAAGCTTTCTTT.

The V and J genes are TRBV4-3 and TRBJ1-1; maybe TRBD1 (6 bases). This CDR3 contains 17 residues. The V end was cut by 3 bases, the J end by 1 base, with 18 bases between. Germline lookup yields CDR1 LGHNA and CDR2 YSLEER. In nucleotides, the CDR3 is TGCGCCAGCAGCCAGTTCACGAACAGGGTTGCGAACACTGAAGCTTTCTTT. It yields the protein CASSQFTNRVANTEAFF.

The genes are TRBV6-5 and TRBJ2-2; D possibly uses TRBD1 or TRBD2 (7 bases each). The CDR3 runs to 14 residues. V lost 8 bases, J lost 4 bases, and 14 bases lay in between. CDR1 and CDR2 (germline): MNHEY, SVGAGI. The CDR3 loop reads CASPSGGGTGELFF. CDR3 bases: TGTGCCAGCCCGTCAGGGGGGGGCACCGGGGAGCTGTTTTTT.

The chain links TRBV11-2 to TRBJ1-1; D remains ambiguous. The V end lost 5 bases, the J end lost 8 bases, and 15 bases lay between the germline ends. The germline V gene encodes CDR1 SGHAT and CDR2 FQNNGV. The CDR3 is made up of 13 amino acids. CDR3 DNA sequence: TGTGCCAGCAGCCTAAGGGCCTTTGCAGAAGCTTTCTTT. Translating it yields CASSLRAFAEAFF.

For the CDR3, the DNA is TGCGCCAGCAGCTTAATAGCGGGAGCGGACACCGGGGAGCTGTTTTTT. This codes for CASSLIAGADTGELFF. The chain combines TRBV5-1 with TRBJ2-2, with 9 bases lining up with TRBD2. The ends lost 2 bases at V and 3 bases at J; junction bases unmatched: 5. The CDR3 length is 16 residues. CDR1 is SGHRS, CDR2 YFSETQ, per germline. The whole variable domain, filled in from reference TRBV5-1 and TRBJ2-2, reads KAGVTQTPRYLIKTRGQQVTLSCSPISGHRSVSWYQQTPGQGLQFLFEYFSETQRNKGNFPGRFSGRQFSNSRSEMNVSTLELGDSALYLCASSLIAGADTGELFFGEGSRLTVL.

The chain carries TRBV15 and TRBJ2-3; 8 bases are a match to TRBD1. This CDR3 is built from 15 residues. V lost 2 bases and J lost 4; bases outside the gene matches: 5. CDR1 is LNHNV and CDR2 is YYDKDF in the germline V gene (reference sequence). This CDR3 reads CATSRRDRLSDTQYF. In DNA, the CDR3 is TGTGCCACCAGCAGAAGGGACAGGTTATCAGATACGCAGTATTTT.

The chain is built from TRBV4-1 and TRBJ1-2, with D uncertain. The CDR3 spans 14 residues. CDR1 MGHRA and CDR2 YSYEKL come from the germline V gene. V lost 0 bases and J 8 bases, leaving 13 bases between the germline ends. CDR3 DNA sequence: TGCGCCAGCAGCCAAGATACGCGGGGTAGGGGCTACACCTTC. Its protein product is CASSQDTRGRGYTF.

The V and J genes are TRBV6-5 and TRBJ2-7; D perhaps matches TRBD1 (5 bases). V lost 8 bases and J lost 2, with 13 bases in between. The length of the CDR3 is 13 residues. CDR1 is MNHEY and CDR2 is SVGAGI in the germline V gene. For the CDR3, the DNA is TGTGCCAGCTTCAGGCCAGGGACCTACGAGCAGTACTTC. It encodes CASFRPGTYEQYF.

This rearrangement joins TRBV28 to TRBJ2-5; D uncertain. The V and J ends lost 2 bases and 7 bases respectively, with 14 bases between them. CDR1 and CDR2 (germline): MDHEN, SYDVKM. This CDR3 has 14 residues. The CDR3 DNA reads as TGTGCCAGCAGTTTAGGGCGGCTCCCAGGGACCCAGTACTTC. It is translated as CASSLGRLPGTQYF.

This chain joins TRBV27 and TRBJ2-1; D call uncertain. Germline loops: CDR1 MNHEY, CDR2 SMNVEV (reference sequence). Trimming removed 0 bases from V and 7 bases from J, with 10 bases in between. The CDR3 is 14 residues long. CDR3 protein: CASSLSPGWNEQFF. CDR3 nucleotides: TGTGCCAGCAGTTTATCCCCCGGATGGAATGAGCAGTTCTTC.

CDR3 in amino acids: CASSHLRTLKWDTGELFF. In DNA form, the CDR3 reads TGCGCCAGCAGCCACCTTCGGACTCTCAAGTGGGACACCGGGGAGCTGTTTTTT. This chain joins TRBV4-1 and TRBJ2-2, with D maybe TRBD2 (5 bases). CDR3 length: 18 amino acids. Deletions cut 3 bases from V and 3 bases from J, with 20 bases between. CDR1 MGHRA and CDR2 YSYEKL come from the germline V gene.

This chain joins TRBV28 and TRBJ1-1; D ambiguous. V was cut by 2 bases and J by 9 bases, with 13 bases left in between. This CDR3 contains 13 residues. Germline V gene data show CDR1 as MDHEN and CDR2 as SYDVKM. The CDR3 loop reads CASSLPYTLKAFF. The CDR3 coding sequence is TGTGCCAGCAGTTTACCATATACACTGAAAGCTTTCTTT.

The chain uses TRBV15 and TRBJ1-1; no clear D gene. This CDR3 is built from 13 residues. The V gene's germline CDR1 is LNHNV and CDR2 YYDKDF (reference sequence). The V end was cut by 3 bases, the J end by 0 bases, with 5 bases between. For the CDR3, the DNA is TGTGCCACCAGCAGGGGCATGAACACTGAAGCTTTCTTT. Protein: CATSRGMNTEAFF.